The 15 T cell receptor beta chains in this list originate from one sample, sequenced in a study of patients and donors after allogeneic stem cell transplantation. A single record per CDR3 protein comes from TCRdb applying MiXCR to the RT-PCR reads. Among 390,000 or so distinct CDR3 sequences, around 16% were seen once, and the ten largest hold 6.5% to 7.5%. Input material: blood, either unsorted or a sorted T cell fraction (not recorded which). All receptors come from a human donor who was either an allogeneic HSCT recipient or a stem cell or donor lymphocyte infusion donor (not recorded which). It is not recorded whose cells these are; they may come from a transplant donor.

This chain joins TRBV20-1 and TRBJ2-1, with 8 nucleotides matching TRBD2. The V gene's germline CDR1 is DFQATT and CDR2 SNEGSKA (reference sequence). The V segment lost 5 bases and the J segment 1 base; nucleotides outside the gene matches: 10. CDR3 length equals 16 residues. CDR3 bases: TGCAGTGCTGGGGGACCGCCGGGGGGGTCCTACAATGAGCAGTTCTTC. Translated, it gives CSAGGPPGGSYNEQFF.

The chain links TRBV11-3 to TRBJ2-1; the match to TRBD2 covers 8 bases. Germline V gene data show CDR1 as SGHNT and CDR2 as YENEEA. CDR3 length equals 15 residues. Trimming removed 5 bases from V and 12 bases from J; junction bases left unmatched: 15. CDR3: CASSAAGTSRSGQFF. The CDR3 bases are TGTGCCAGCAGCGCCGCCGGGACTAGTAGGTCGGGGCAGTTCTTC.

The chain has TRBV27 and TRBJ1-5; D not resolved. The V end lost 3 bases, the J end lost 5 bases, and 11 bases lay between the germline ends. CDR1 is MNHEY and CDR2 is SMNVEV in the germline V gene (reference sequence). The CDR3 is 14 amino acids. The CDR3 spells CASSFRGTHQPQHF. As DNA, the CDR3 is TGTGCCAGCAGTTTCCGGGGTACTCATCAGCCCCAGCATTTT.

This clonotype was picked up a small number of times. The chain recombines TRBV30 with TRBJ2-7, with D perhaps matching TRBD1 or TRBD2 (5 bases each). This CDR3 is 15 amino acids long. Germline V gives CDR1 GTSNPN, CDR2 SVGIG (reference sequence). V shed 0 bases and J shed 3 bases, with 15 bases lying between them. CDR3 DNA sequence: TGTGCCTGGAGTGTTGCCGGGACGGGTGGCTACGAGCAGTACTTC. Translating it yields CAWSVAGTGGYEQYF.

The chain joins TRBV4-2 to TRBJ2-7; D unresolved. Between the trimmed V and J ends, which lost 4 bases and 1 base, there was a span of 8 bases. Germline V gives CDR1 LGHNA, CDR2 YNFKEQ. The CDR3 length is 13 residues. CDR3 in amino acids: CASSPLTSYEQYF. CDR3 sequence (DNA): TGTGCCAGCAGCCCGTTGACATCCTACGAGCAGTACTTC.

This clonotype was detected many times. The V call is TRBV5-1, the J call TRBJ1-1; D uncertain. Trimming stripped 3 bases from V and 3 bases from J, with 18 bases between. The germline V gene has CDR1 SGHRS and CDR2 YFSETQ. The CDR3 contains 16 residues. CDR3 DNA sequence: TGCGCCAGCAGCTATCGTCCGACTGGGCAGGACACTGAAGCTTTCTTT. Its protein product is CASSYRPTGQDTEAFF.

This clonotype turned up a few times. CDR3 nucleotide sequence: TGTGCCAGCAGCGGCGGGACTACCAGACCGAACACCGGGGAGCTGTTTTTT. It encodes CASSGGTTRPNTGELFF. V usage is TRBV9 and J usage is TRBJ2-2, with 7 bases matching TRBD2. V gave up 3 bases and J gave up 0 bases; unmatched junction bases: 8. CDR1 and CDR2 (germline): SGDLS, YYNGEE. The CDR3 is 17 residues long.

This clonotype was seen only a few times. The gene calls are TRBV10-3 and TRBJ1-2; 7 bases align to TRBD1. J lost 4 bases, V lost 6 bases, and 5 bases had no gene match. The CDR3 is 13 amino acids. Germline V gene sequence: CDR1 ENHRY, CDR2 SYGVKD. The CDR3: CAISPPGGYGYTF. The CDR3 region has the DNA TGTGCCATCAGCCCACCAGGGGGCTATGGCTACACCTTC.

This clonotype was counted only a few times. The genes are TRBV20-1 and TRBJ2-7; tentative D call: TRBD2 (6 bases). Trimming left V 2 bases short and J 0 bases short, with 11 bases between. This CDR3 is built from 14 residues. Germline V gene data show CDR1 as DFQATT and CDR2 as SNEGSKA (reference sequence). The CDR3 is CSARRREFSYEQYF. Written as DNA, the CDR3 is TGCAGTGCTAGAAGACGGGAGTTCTCCTACGAGCAGTACTTC.

There are many counts of this clonotype. The chain links TRBV12-3 or TRBV12-4 to TRBJ2-1, with D tentatively TRBD1 (5 bases). Trimming pared 2 bases from V and 4 bases from J, leaving 12 bases between. The CDR3 consists of 15 residues. CDR3 bases: TGTGCCAGCAGTTTACCTAAGGGGATGTACAATGAGCAGTTCTTC. Its translation is CASSLPKGMYNEQFF.

The chain carries TRBV4-1 and TRBJ1-1; D gene uncertain. Germline CDR1 is MGHRA and CDR2 is YSYEKL. Trimming pared 6 bases from V and 1 base from J, leaving 9 bases between. The CDR3 runs to 13 residues. This chain's CDR3 is CASSHPRNTEAFF. The DNA of the CDR3 is TGCGCCAGCAGTCACCCTAGGAACACTGAAGCTTTCTTT.

This chain uses TRBV5-6 with TRBJ1-5, with no clear D. Trimming removed 0 bases at V and 7 bases at J, with 11 bases between. CDR1 and CDR2 from the germline V gene are SGHDT and YYEEEE. The CDR3 is 14 amino acids. This CDR3 is CASSLVGVEQPQHF. The CDR3 coding sequence is TGTGCCAGCAGCTTGGTCGGGGTGGAGCAGCCCCAGCATTTT.

This chain joins TRBV5-1 and TRBJ1-3; D is unresolved. V gave up 4 bases and J gave up 0 bases, with 17 bases separating them. This CDR3 spans 17 amino acids. Germline CDR1 is SGHRS and CDR2 is YFSETQ. Here the CDR3 DNA reads TGCGCCAGCAGCCCCCTAATAGCAGACCACTCTGGAAACACCATATATTTT. Amino acids: CASSPLIADHSGNTIYF.

This clonotype was detected a few times. The chain couples TRBV6-2 or TRBV6-3 to TRBJ2-3; no definite D call. The V end was cut by 7 bases, the J end by 4 bases, with 9 bases between. Germline values: CDR1 MNHEY, CDR2 SVGEGT. The CDR3 runs to 12 residues. Written as DNA, the CDR3 is TGTGCCAGCACCGATCGGGCAGATACGCAGTATTTT. It is translated as CASTDRADTQYF.

J is TRBJ2-3 and V is TRBV30; TRBD1 might be the D (6 bases). This CDR3 comprises 15 residues. V was shortened by 4 bases and J by 4 bases, with 18 bases between the two germline ends. CDR1 is GTSNPN, CDR2 SVGIG, per germline (reference sequence). CDR3 coding DNA: TGTGCCTGGACCCGTCTGGGGGACATGCCAGATACGCAGTATTTT. Protein: CAWTRLGDMPDTQYF.